What follows are 17 T cell receptor beta chains derived from one specimen sequenced in a study of blood T cell repertoires in COVID-19 (dated by TCRdb to 2018 to 2020). The library came from the immunoSEQ multiplex PCR assay. Entries here come from immuneACCESS through TCRdb and include only in-frame sequences with V and J called. Some clones fail to appear in such tables; in the studies checked, an unresolved V gene covers under half of the shortfall, and the cause of the remainder is unknown. The sample profile shows 250,000 or so clones; roughly 85% of them were found once. Clones ranked in the top ten supply 3.5% to 4% of the sample. The material sequenced was PBMCs or T cells enriched from blood (not recorded which). The origin of the receptors is a middle-aged woman who had been exposed to COVID-19.

The CDR3 loop reads CASSSDRARYGYTF. CDR3 DNA sequence: TGTGCCAGCAGTTCGGACAGGGCCCGCTATGGCTACACCTTC. The chain uses TRBV6-2 or TRBV6-3 and TRBJ1-2; 8 nucleotides match TRBD1. CDR1 is MNHEY and CDR2 is SVGEGT in the germline V gene. The junction had 5 bases not matched to a gene; V was cut back by 4 bases and J by 4 bases. The CDR3 runs to 14 residues.

This clone was detected only a few times. The V gene is TRBV5-8, the J gene TRBJ2-2; 7 nucleotides agree with TRBD2. The CDR3 extends over 12 amino acids. Germline values: CDR1 SGHTS, CDR2 YDEGEE. The V and J ends lost 7 bases and 9 bases, in that order; junction bases with no gene match: 6. CDR3 sequence: CASGRGSRELFF. The DNA of the CDR3 is TGTGCCAGCGGGCGGGGGAGCCGGGAGCTGTTTTTT. Supplemented by reference TRBV5-8 and TRBJ2-2, the full variable domain reads EAGVTQSPTHLIKTRGQQATLRCSPISGHTSVYWYQQALGLGLQFLLWYDEGEERNRGNFPPRFSGRQFPNYSSELNVNALELEDSALYLCASGRGSRELFFGEGSRLTVL.

This clone was observed a handful of times. CDR3 in amino acids: CASRTSSQPQHF. The CDR3, as DNA: TGTGCCAGCAGGACTAGTAGTCAGCCCCAGCATTTT. V is TRBV28 and J is TRBJ1-5; D gene ambiguous. From germline, CDR1 is MDHEN and CDR2 SYDVKM. V lost 6 bases to trimming and J lost 6 bases, with 9 bases between them. The CDR3 spans 12 residues.

The V gene is TRBV5-1, the J gene TRBJ2-7; a weak D match, TRBD1 (6 bases). Trimming shortened V by 4 bases and J by 0 bases, and 14 bases separated the two germline ends. This CDR3 is 15 amino acids long. The germline CDR1 and CDR2 sequences are SGHRS and YFSETQ. The CDR3 loop reads CASSRGQTSSYEQYF. The CDR3 DNA reads as TGCGCCAGCAGCCGCGGACAGACCAGCTCCTACGAGCAGTACTTC.

The chain couples TRBV27 to TRBJ1-6; D perhaps matches TRBD1 (6 bases). V lost 3 bases to trimming and J lost 10 bases, with 16 bases between them. The CDR3 spans 15 residues. Germline-derived CDR1 and CDR2 are MNHEY and SMNVEV (reference sequence). CDR3 in amino acids: CASSLMGHIGSPLHF. In nucleotides, the CDR3 is TGTGCCAGCAGTTTGATGGGACACATAGGCTCACCCCTCCACTTT.

The chain is built from TRBV5-1 and TRBJ1-1; 10 bases are a match to TRBD1. The germline CDR1 and CDR2 sequences are SGHRS and YFSETQ. The V gene end was trimmed by 5 bases and the J gene end by 3 bases; junction bases not matched to a gene: 4. The CDR3 spans 14 residues. The DNA of the CDR3 is TGCGCCAGCAGACGACAGGGGGCGGACACTGAAGCTTTCTTT. Protein product: CASRRQGADTEAFF.

This clone appeared a few times. The chain combines TRBV6-5 with TRBJ1-4; the match to TRBD1 covers 10 bases. Germline values: CDR1 MNHEY, CDR2 SVGAGI. The CDR3 consists of 15 residues. V was pared by 4 bases and J by 7 bases, with 6 bases of the junction left unmatched. For the CDR3, the DNA is TGTGCCAGCAGTTCGGGACAGGGGTCAGGTGAAAAACTGTTTTTT. Its protein product is CASSSGQGSGEKLFF.

V gene TRBV2 combines with J gene TRBJ1-2; D is possibly TRBD1 (6 bases). V lost 3 bases, J lost 3 bases, and 14 bases lay in between. Germline loops: CDR1 SNHLY, CDR2 FYNNEI. The CDR3 is 15 amino acids. As DNA, the CDR3 is TGTGCCAGCAGTGATTTGGCAGGGGCGTACTATGGCTACACCTTC. This translates into CASSDLAGAYYGYTF.

V usage is TRBV5-8 and J usage is TRBJ1-2; 10 positions agree with TRBD1. Trimming at V came to 4 bases and at J to 6 bases, leaving 6 bases not matched to a gene. This CDR3 has 14 amino acids. Germline V gene sequence: CDR1 SGHTS, CDR2 YDEGEE. DNA of the CDR3: TGTGCCAGCAGCCCGGACAGGGGGTTCGATGGCTACACCTTC. Translation gives CASSPDRGFDGYTF.

The chain has TRBV4-2 and TRBJ1-1, with 8 positions matching TRBD1. The CDR3 contains 15 residues. The germline CDR1 and CDR2 sequences are LGHNA and YNFKEQ. After removal of 4 bases from V and 5 bases from J, the junction contained 9 bases not matched to a gene. The CDR3 DNA reads TGTGCCAGCAGCCCCCCCGGGACAGGCCAAACTGAAGCTTTCTTT. Translated: CASSPPGTGQTEAFF.

The V and J genes are TRBV5-4 and TRBJ2-7; 7 bases agree with TRBD1. This CDR3 is 15 amino acids long. Germline values: CDR1 SGHNT, CDR2 YYREEE (reference sequence). V dropped 3 bases and J dropped 0; count of bases not matched to a gene: 6. The CDR3 protein is CASSSGQASSYEQYF. In DNA, the CDR3 is TGTGCCAGCAGCTCCGGACAGGCGAGCTCCTACGAGCAGTACTTC.

This chain links TRBV7-2 with TRBJ2-1, with a weak D call TRBD1 (6 bases). CDR1 is SGHTA and CDR2 is FQGNSA in the germline V gene. The CDR3 loop spans 16 amino acids. With 5 bases removed from V and 7 bases from J, the gap between germline ends came to 21 bases. CDR3 residues: CASSPPGGGPSNEQFF. In DNA, the CDR3 is TGTGCCAGCAGCCCCCCAGGTGGGGGCCCTTCTAATGAGCAGTTCTTC.

The CDR3: CASSLGLHYEQYF. For the CDR3, the DNA is TGTGCCAGCAGTTTGGGACTTCACTACGAGCAGTACTTC. This chain links TRBV12-3 or TRBV12-4 with TRBJ2-7; possible D gene TRBD2, 6 bases. With 3 bases removed from V and 3 bases from J, the gap between germline ends came to 9 bases. The CDR3 is made up of 13 amino acids.

CDR3 sequence (DNA): TGTGCCAGCAGTTACCAACTCGGACAGATCTATGGCTACACCTTC. It encodes CASSYQLGQIYGYTF. The chain employs TRBV6-5 and TRBJ1-2, with a possible D match to TRBD1 (6 bases). Trimming cost V 2 bases and J 4 bases, with 14 bases left between them. The CDR3 consists of 15 residues. CDR1 is MNHEY and CDR2 is SVGAGI in the germline V gene.

The chain is built from TRBV3-1 (or the pseudogene TRBV3-2) and TRBJ2-7, with TRBD2 as a possible D gene (6 bases). The length of the CDR3 is 14 residues. Germline CDR1 and CDR2: LGHDT and YNNKEL (reference sequence). V was shortened by 4 bases and J by 1 base, with 11 bases between the two germline ends. Here the CDR3 DNA reads TGTGCCAGCAGCCGCGGGGCCAGTTCCTACGAGCAGTACTTC. As protein: CASSRGASSYEQYF.

The V gene is TRBV5-4, the J gene TRBJ2-2; D gene uncertain. This CDR3 has 15 amino acids. Trimming stripped 4 bases from V and 3 bases from J, with 13 bases between. Germline-derived CDR1 and CDR2 are SGHNT and YYREEE (reference sequence). As DNA, the CDR3 is TGTGCCAGCAGCCCCGCACGTACGGACACCGGGGAGCTGTTTTTT. Protein sequence: CASSPARTDTGELFF. The entire variable domain, with the rest obtained from reference TRBV5-4 and TRBJ2-2, is as follows: ETGVTQSPTHLIKTRGQQVTLRCSSQSGHNTVSWYQQALGQGPQFIFQYYREEENGRGNFPPRFSGLQFPNYSSELNVNALELDDSALYLCASSPARTDTGELFFGEGSRLTVL.

The chain combines TRBV5-1 with TRBJ2-3; possibly TRBD1 for D (6 bases). Germline CDR1 SGHRS, CDR2 YFSETQ. The CDR3 has 15 amino acids. Trimming cost V 6 bases and J 2 bases, with 16 bases left between them. The CDR3 protein is CASTFRGQLTDTQYF. CDR3 bases: TGCGCCAGCACGTTTAGGGGACAACTCACAGATACGCAGTATTTT.